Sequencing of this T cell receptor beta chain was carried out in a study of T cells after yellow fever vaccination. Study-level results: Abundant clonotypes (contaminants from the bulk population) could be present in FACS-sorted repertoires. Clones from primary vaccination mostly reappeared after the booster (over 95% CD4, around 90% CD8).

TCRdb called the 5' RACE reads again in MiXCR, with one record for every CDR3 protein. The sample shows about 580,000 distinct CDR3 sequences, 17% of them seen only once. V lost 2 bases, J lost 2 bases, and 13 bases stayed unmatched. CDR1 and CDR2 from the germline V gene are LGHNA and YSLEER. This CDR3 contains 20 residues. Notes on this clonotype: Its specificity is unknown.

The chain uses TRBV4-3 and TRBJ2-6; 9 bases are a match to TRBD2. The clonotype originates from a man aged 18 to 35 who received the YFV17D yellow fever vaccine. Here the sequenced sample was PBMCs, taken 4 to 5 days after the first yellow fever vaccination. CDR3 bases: TGCGCCAGCAGCCAAAGACTTCTTGGCGGGGGGGCCGCTGGGGCCAACGTCCTGACTTTC. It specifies CASSQRLLGGGAAGANVLTF.